This T cell receptor (beta chain) was identified during a study of regulatory T cells in long-lasting Graves disease. Looking at the study overall: The antithyroid drugs taken by newly diagnosed Graves' patients had been used for under 3 months. Study conclusions and caveats: Favoring TRBV28, TRBJ1-2 and TRBJ2-5 was a feature seen in persistent disease.

This clonotype was observed at least ten times. No antigen is known for it. Germline lookup yields CDR1 SNHLY and CDR2 FYNNEI. The CDR3 covers 13 residues. Trimming took off 5 bases at V and 6 bases at J, with 10 bases between the two ends. Time point in this sample: newly diagnosed GD, antithyroid drugs for less than 3 months. Preparation of the TCR library used RNA extracted from PBMCs. Relying on iRepertoire HTBI primers and Arm-PCR of CDR3 regions, the team built TCR beta libraries. Each CDR3 protein is one row after TCRdb ran MiXCR on the multiplex PCR reads. The table shows some 560,000 distinct CDR3 sequences, with 15% to 20% occurring only once. These sequences were also reported in another study, on T cells in Graves' hyperthyroidism and ophthalmopathy. That work adds: In the first-round RT-PCR of the TCR CDR3, the HTBI primer set was used. Most expanded thyroid clonotypes above 0.001 also appeared in blood.

The TCR was taken from a woman aged 35 to 60 with Graves disease. The rearrangement joins TRBV2 to TRBJ2-2; D gene ambiguous. The specimen was peripheral blood mononuclear cells (PBMCs), collected at new diagnosis, from a patient treated with antithyroid drugs. The CDR3 here is CASSPTWAGELFF. CDR3 bases: TGTGCCAGCAGTCCCACCTGGGCCGGGGAGCTGTTTTTT.